Shown below are 26 T cell receptor beta chains from a single sample sequenced in a study of shared clonotypes between healthy human individuals. Clones were read by immunoSEQ multiplex PCR, and TCRdb kept only the in-frame ones, dropping some. Altogether hundreds of thousands of clones are present, roughly four fifths being singletons, with the ten largest covering about 12%. The sequenced sample was PBMCs. The receptors here all came from a woman aged 40 to 49 in good health. Some clones in this sample may be carry-over from other donors' samples.

This clone was detected a few times. Other DNA sequences in the same sample also yield this CDR3. The chain combines TRBV9 with TRBJ1-1, with a possible D match to TRBD1 (5 bases). CDR1 and CDR2 from the germline V gene are SGDLS and YYNGEE. V lost 2 bases and J lost 2, with 10 bases in between. CDR3 length: 14 amino acids. The CDR3 protein is CASSVGGANTEAFF. CDR3 in DNA: TGTGCCAGCAGCGTCGGCGGGGCTAACACTGAAGCTTTCTTT.

The chain joins TRBV28 to TRBJ1-5, with D perhaps TRBD1 (5 bases). The CDR3 runs to 15 residues. The germline CDR1 and CDR2 sequences are MDHEN and SYDVKM. Trimming stripped 5 bases from V and 1 base from J, with 12 bases between. The CDR3 DNA sequence: TGTGCCAGCAGTCCCCCCCCAGGGAGCAATCAGCCCCAGCATTTT. Translating gives CASSPPPGSNQPQHF.

This clone was observed a few times. The chain joins TRBV6-1 to TRBJ1-2; 8 positions agree with TRBD1. Germline loops: CDR1 MNHNS, CDR2 SASEGT. The CDR3 totals 17 residues. With 2 bases clipped from V and 5 bases from J, the junction kept 13 bases outside the gene matches. In DNA form, the CDR3 reads TGTGCCAGCAGTGAATATGGCTCCGGGACAGGCGAATATGGCTACACCTTC. Translating it yields CASSEYGSGTGEYGYTF.

V is TRBV1 and J is TRBJ2-2; the D call TRBD2 from the table was never checked on the DNA. TRBV1 is annotated as a pseudogene. The CDR3 contains 21 residues. CDR3 amino acids: CTSSQASRVAGGHANTGELFF. The CDR3 DNA follows: TGCACCAGCAGCCAAGCTTCCCGGGTAGCGGGAGGGCACGCGAACACCGGGGAGCTGTTCTTT.

The chain couples TRBV6-5 to TRBJ2-5; 8 bases agree with TRBD1. The CDR3 is 13 amino acids. The ends lost 7 bases at V and 4 bases at J; junction bases unmatched: 5. The germline V gene encodes CDR1 MNHEY and CDR2 SVGAGI. The CDR3 nucleotides are TGTGCCAGCAAAAACAGGGGGACAGAGACCCAGTACTTC. Residues: CASKNRGTETQYF.

The chain has TRBV4-1 and TRBJ2-3; 10 bases agree with TRBD2. This CDR3 is built from 14 residues. Per the germline V gene, CDR1 is MGHRA and CDR2 is YSYEKL. Trimming took 5 bases from V and 6 from J; bases not matched to a gene: 5. The CDR3 sequence is CASSASGSEDTQYF. In nucleotides, the CDR3 is TGCGCCAGCAGCGCTAGCGGGAGTGAGGATACGCAGTATTTT.

DNA for the CDR3: TGTGCCAGCAGCGTAGGAGTGTGGGGGGAGGATGGCTACACCTTC. It codes for CASSVGVWGEDGYTF. This sequence joins TRBV9 and TRBJ1-2, with D possibly TRBD1 on 5 matching bases. The CDR3 has 15 residues. The germline V gene encodes CDR1 SGDLS and CDR2 YYNGEE. Trimming pared 0 bases from V and 6 bases from J, leaving 15 bases between.

The chain couples TRBV5-6 to TRBJ1-1; D uncertain. Germline CDR1 SGHDT, CDR2 YYEEEE. The V and J ends lost 5 bases and 11 bases respectively, with 13 bases between them. The CDR3 length is 11 residues. The CDR3 here is CASSRREEAFF. The CDR3 DNA is TGTGCCAGCAGTCGTCGTGAGGAGGCTTTCTTT.

The genes are TRBV6-5 and TRBJ2-7, with D perhaps TRBD2 (6 bases). Germline loops: CDR1 MNHEY, CDR2 SVGAGI. The CDR3 covers 14 residues. V lost 2 bases and J 7 bases, leaving 15 bases between the germline ends. The CDR3 DNA sequence: TGTGCCAGCAGTTACATGGCCGTTCGGGGGGAGCAGTACTTC. This gives the protein CASSYMAVRGEQYF.

The chain joins TRBV5-4 to TRBJ1-1; D not certain. The CDR3 totals 13 residues. Germline CDR1 SGHNT, CDR2 YYREEE (reference sequence). Trimming cost V 0 bases and J 14 bases, with 17 bases left between them. The DNA for the CDR3 is TGTGCCAGCAGCTTGGCCCGGGAAGGACTGCCCTTCTTT. Its protein is CASSLAREGLPFF.

This chain connects TRBV2 to TRBJ1-4; perhaps TRBD1 as D (5 bases). The CDR3 loop spans 13 amino acids. Germline lookup yields CDR1 SNHLY and CDR2 FYNNEI. V was clipped by 9 bases and J by 5 bases, with 13 bases between them. DNA for the CDR3: TGTGCCAGTAGCCGGGGGGGGAATGAAAAACTGTTTTTT. It specifies CASSRGGNEKLFF.

CDR3 in amino acids: CASSLGQWKGEQYF. The CDR3 DNA is TGTGCCAGCAGCTTGGGGCAATGGAAGGGCGAGCAGTACTTC. The rearrangement joins TRBV11-2 to TRBJ2-7; TRBD1 might be the D (5 bases). Trimming left V 3 bases short and J 6 bases short, with 15 bases between. The CDR3 covers 14 residues. Germline V CDR1 and CDR2: SGHAT, FQNNGV. The entire variable domain, with the rest obtained from reference TRBV11-2 and TRBJ2-7, is as follows: EAGVAQSPRYKIIEKRQSVAFWCNPISGHATLYWYQQILGQGPKLLIQFQNNGVVDDSQLPKDRFSAERLKGVDSTLKIQPAKLEDSAVYLCASSLGQWKGEQYFGPGTRLTVT.

This chain joins TRBV7-9 and TRBJ2-7; D not resolved. From germline, CDR1 is SEHNR and CDR2 FQNEAQ (reference sequence). The CDR3 spans 12 residues. The germline V and J ends were trimmed by 5 bases and 4 bases, with 9 bases remaining between them. The CDR3 protein is CASSPDPYEQYF. CDR3 bases: TGTGCCAGCAGCCCCGATCCATACGAGCAGTACTTC.

V usage is TRBV7-6 and J usage is TRBJ2-1; 9 bases line up with TRBD2. The germline V gene encodes CDR1 SGHVS and CDR2 FNYEAQ. There are 15 residues in the CDR3. Germline trimming cut 5 bases from V and 3 bases from J; bases unmatched to any gene: 5. CDR3 loop: CASSPTSGLYNEQFF. DNA for the CDR3: TGTGCCAGCAGCCCGACTAGCGGCCTCTACAATGAGCAGTTCTTC.

The chain recombines TRBV15 with TRBJ2-1; the D gene is possibly TRBD1 (5 bases). CDR3 length: 13 amino acids. V gave up 3 bases and J gave up 10 bases, with 13 bases separating them. Germline lookup yields CDR1 LNHNV and CDR2 YYDKDF (reference sequence). CDR3 DNA sequence: TGTGCCACCAGCAGCAACTCAGGGCACGAGCAGTTCTTC. This sequence encodes CATSSNSGHEQFF.

This clone was seen a handful of times. This chain connects TRBV4-2 to TRBJ1-4; 11 bases map to TRBD1. The V gene's germline CDR1 is LGHNA and CDR2 YNFKEQ. With V trimmed by 0 bases and J by 7 bases, 4 bases remained unmatched. This CDR3 is 16 amino acids long. The CDR3 sequence is CASSQDLDRGPEKLFF. CDR3 coding DNA: TGTGCCAGCAGCCAAGACCTGGACAGGGGGCCTGAAAAACTGTTTTTT.

V usage is TRBV4-3 and J usage is TRBJ2-3; D call uncertain. This CDR3 is 14 amino acids long. V lost 3 bases and J lost 6, with 13 bases in between. Germline V lookup: CDR1 LGHNA, CDR2 YSLEER. The CDR3 protein is CASSQTPWPDTQYF. CDR3 sequence (DNA): TGCGCCAGCAGCCAGACTCCCTGGCCCGATACGCAGTATTTT.

This chain uses TRBV15 with TRBJ2-2; the D gene is possibly TRBD1 (5 bases). The length of the CDR3 is 13 residues. V lost 4 bases and J lost 5, with 8 bases in between. The germline CDR1 and CDR2 sequences are LNHNV and YYDKDF (reference sequence). The CDR3 region has the DNA TGTGCCACCAGCAAAAGGGGTACCGGGGAGCTGTTTTTT. It translates to CATSKRGTGELFF. Together with reference TRBV15 and TRBJ2-2, the CDR3 gives the full variable domain: DAMVIQNPRYQVTQFGKPVTLSCSQTLNHNVMYWYQQKSSQAPKLLFHYYDKDFNNEADTPDNFQSRRPNTSFCFLDIRSPGLGDTAMYLCATSKRGTGELFFGEGSRLTVL.

V gene TRBV9 combines with J gene TRBJ1-2; D is unresolved. From germline, CDR1 is SGDLS and CDR2 YYNGEE. Trimming took off 4 bases at V and 4 bases at J, with 14 bases between the two ends. The CDR3 is made up of 14 amino acids. Written as DNA, the CDR3 is TGTGCCAGCAGCCTCCGCGATAAGTTCTATGGCTACACCTTC. Translated, it gives CASSLRDKFYGYTF.

The sample holds many counts of this clone. The V call is TRBV14, the J call TRBJ2-5; TRBD2 is a possible D gene (5 bases). Germline V lookup: CDR1 SGHDN, CDR2 FVKESK. V lost 5 bases, J lost 4 bases, and 17 bases lay in between. The CDR3 sequence is 15 residues long. This CDR3 reads CASSTLGVPTETQYF. The CDR3 coding sequence is TGTGCCAGCAGCACCCTCGGGGTTCCCACAGAGACCCAGTACTTC.

This chain joins TRBV28 and TRBJ2-7; the match to TRBD1 covers 7 bases. The V gene end was trimmed by 6 bases and the J gene end by 3 bases; junction bases not matched to a gene: 11. This CDR3 is 15 amino acids long. Germline-derived CDR1 and CDR2 are MDHEN and SYDVKM. CDR3 loop: CASRRTAGGIYEQYF. The CDR3 nucleotides are TGTGCCAGCAGGCGGACTGCAGGGGGAATCTACGAGCAGTACTTC.

The rearrangement uses TRBV6-1 and TRBJ2-5; possibly TRBD1 for D (6 bases). The CDR3 runs 15 residues. Germline V gene data show CDR1 as MNHNS and CDR2 as SASEGT. V lost 5 bases and J lost 2, with 15 bases in between. This CDR3 reads CASSPRQAGQETQYF. The CDR3 nucleotides read TGTGCCAGCAGTCCCAGACAGGCCGGACAAGAGACCCAGTACTTC.

This chain connects TRBV5-5 to TRBJ2-5, with D possibly being TRBD1 or TRBD2 (5 bases each). The CDR3 runs to 17 residues. In germline, CDR1 is SGHKS, CDR2 YYEKEE (reference sequence). V was trimmed by 2 bases and J by 1 base, leaving 18 bases between them. The CDR3 loop is CASSFDPSGGAQETQYF. The CDR3 DNA follows: TGTGCCAGCAGCTTCGACCCGAGTGGGGGAGCCCAAGAGACCCAGTACTTC.

This rearrangement joins TRBV11-2 to TRBJ2-1; D not resolved. The CDR3 length is 12 residues. From germline, CDR1 is SGHAT and CDR2 FQNNGV. V was clipped by 1 base and J by 9 bases, with 7 bases between them. Here the CDR3 DNA reads TGTGCCAGCAGCTTAGTGGTTGGTGAGCAGTTCTTC. The encoded protein is CASSLVVGEQFF.

There are a few counts of this clone. J is TRBJ2-5 and V is TRBV7-2, with TRBD2 as a possible D gene (5 bases). Trimming left V 5 bases short and J 5 bases short, with 24 bases between. Germline V gene data show CDR1 as SGHTA and CDR2 as FQGNSA. The CDR3 is 17 amino acids. This chain's CDR3 is CASSPQPSYGSWETQYF. The CDR3 nucleotides read TGTGCCAGCAGCCCACAGCCTAGCTACGGGTCGTGGGAGACCCAGTACTTC.

The chain links TRBV9 to TRBJ1-3; no reliable D call. CDR1 SGDLS and CDR2 YYNGEE come from the germline V gene. V lost 3 bases, J lost 1 base, and 8 bases lay in between. The CDR3 length is 14 residues. CDR3 residues: CASSGGLSGNTIYF. In DNA form, the CDR3 reads TGTGCCAGCAGCGGAGGGTTATCTGGAAACACCATATATTTT.